This passage covers 28 T cell receptor beta chains from one sample sequenced in a study of blood T cell repertoires in COVID-19. Produced via immunoSEQ multiplex PCR; TCRdb's table is partial and in-frame only. The data hold about 230,000 clones, with 83% observed a single time. The sequenced material came from peripheral blood. All receptors derive from a woman aged 70-85 years with active or convalescent COVID-19.

This clone occurred once. This rearrangement joins TRBV5-1 to TRBJ1-1; TRBD1 matches 8 bases. Germline V lookup: CDR1 SGHRS, CDR2 YFSETQ. V lost 4 bases, J lost 5 bases, and 7 bases stayed unmatched. This CDR3 spans 14 amino acids. In DNA, the CDR3 is TGCGCCAGCAGCATATCCAGGGGGCAGACTGAAGCTTTCTTT. It specifies CASSISRGQTEAFF.

J is TRBJ2-6 and V is TRBV28, with a weak D call TRBD1 (5 bases). CDR1 is MDHEN, CDR2 SYDVKM, per germline. V was trimmed by 3 bases and J by 2 bases, leaving 8 bases between them. CDR3 length equals 15 residues. CDR3 in DNA: TGTGCCAGCAGTTTCGGCAGGGCTGGGGCCAACGTCCTGACTTTC. The encoded protein is CASSFGRAGANVLTF.

In DNA, the CDR3 is TGTGCCAGCAGTTCCCCCGGACATATTAACTATGGCTACACCTTC. Protein sequence: CASSSPGHINYGYTF. The V gene is TRBV28, the J gene TRBJ1-2; D is perhaps TRBD1 (5 bases). The V gene's germline CDR1 is MDHEN and CDR2 SYDVKM. Trimming took off 4 bases at V and 1 base at J, with 13 bases between the two ends. This CDR3 has 15 residues.

This clone was seen once. The rearrangement links TRBV7-6 to TRBJ1-1; 8 nucleotides agree with TRBD1. Germline CDR1 is SGHVS and CDR2 is FNYEAQ. V dropped 4 bases and J dropped 3; count of bases not matched to a gene: 10. There are 16 residues in the CDR3. The chain's CDR3 is CASSSTGGNMDTEAFF. The CDR3 DNA is TGTGCCAGCAGCTCAACAGGGGGTAATATGGACACTGAAGCTTTCTTT.

This clone was detected only a few times. The J gene is TRBJ2-5, the V gene TRBV11-2; D gene unclear. Per germline, CDR1 SGHAT and CDR2 FQNNGV. The CDR3 has 13 amino acids. Trimming shortened V by 3 bases and J by 1 base, and 6 bases separated the two germline ends. The CDR3 sequence: CASSFGPQETQYF. DNA of the CDR3: TGTGCCAGCAGCTTTGGCCCCCAAGAGACCCAGTACTTC.

The CDR3 sequence: CASSQTPWGQAEQYF. CDR3 in DNA: TGTGCCAGCAGCCAGACCCCCTGGGGACAAGCCGAGCAGTACTTC. This rearrangement joins TRBV3-1 (or the pseudogene TRBV3-2) to TRBJ2-7; a possible D gene is TRBD1 (6 bases). The CDR3 is 15 amino acids. CDR1 LGHDT and CDR2 YNNKEL come from the germline V gene (reference sequence). The V and J ends lost 3 bases and 6 bases respectively, with 18 bases between them.

This clone was observed a handful of times. The chain links TRBV11-2 to TRBJ2-7; tentative D call: TRBD1 (5 bases). This CDR3 is 13 amino acids long. V was trimmed by 5 bases and J by 2 bases, leaving 10 bases between them. Germline values: CDR1 SGHAT, CDR2 FQNNGV. The DNA of the CDR3 is TGTGCCAGCAGCGAGACAGCTACCTACGAGCAGTACTTC. As protein: CASSETATYEQYF. Together with reference TRBV11-2 and TRBJ2-7, the CDR3 gives the full variable domain: EAGVAQSPRYKIIEKRQSVAFWCNPISGHATLYWYQQILGQGPKLLIQFQNNGVVDDSQLPKDRFSAERLKGVDSTLKIQPAKLEDSAVYLCASSETATYEQYFGPGTRLTVT.

This CDR3 is CASSEAFGGNQPQHF. The CDR3 DNA reads TGTGCCAGCAGTGAGGCGTTCGGGGGTAATCAGCCCCAGCATTTT. V gene TRBV2 combines with J gene TRBJ1-5; perhaps TRBD1 as D (5 bases). This CDR3 spans 15 amino acids. CDR1 is SNHLY, CDR2 FYNNEI, per germline. The V end was cut by 3 bases, the J end by 4 bases, with 13 bases between.

The sample holds one count of this clone. The chain has TRBV7-2 and TRBJ2-5, with D perhaps TRBD2 (6 bases). The CDR3 spans 14 residues. V lost 6 bases, J lost 5 bases, and 16 bases lay in between. Germline assignment: CDR1 SGHTA and CDR2 FQGNSA. CDR3 coding DNA: TGTGCCAGCAGATCCGTCGGTGGGAGGGAGACCCAGTACTTC. This sequence encodes CASRSVGGRETQYF.

The gene calls are TRBV6-1 and TRBJ2-5; TRBD2 might be the D (6 bases). CDR1 and CDR2 (germline): MNHNS, SASEGT. The CDR3 has 15 amino acids. V shed 0 bases and J shed 2 bases, with 10 bases lying between them. CDR3 sequence: CASSEAGGTQETQYF. The CDR3, as DNA: TGTGCCAGCAGTGAAGCGGGCGGGACGCAAGAGACCCAGTACTTC.

The gene calls are TRBV30 and TRBJ1-4, with a possible D match to TRBD1 (5 bases). V lost 0 bases and J lost 0, with 14 bases in between. CDR1 GTSNPN and CDR2 SVGIG come from the germline V gene (reference sequence). The CDR3 covers 17 residues. DNA of the CDR3: TGTGCCTGGAGTGTATCCAGGGTACTTGCAACTAATGAAAAACTGTTTTTT. Its protein is CAWSVSRVLATNEKLFF.

This rearrangement joins TRBV5-1 to TRBJ2-3, with 9 bases fitting TRBD1. Looked up from germline, CDR1 is SGHRS and CDR2 is YFSETQ. There are 14 residues in the CDR3. Trimming took 7 bases from V and 6 from J; bases not matched to a gene: 9. The CDR3, as DNA: TGCGCCAGCCAAACCGGGACAGGGACCGATACGCAGTATTTT. Amino acids: CASQTGTGTDTQYF. Full variable domain (remainder filled in from reference TRBV5-1 and TRBJ2-3): KAGVTQTPRYLIKTRGQQVTLSCSPISGHRSVSWYQQTPGQGLQFLFEYFSETQRNKGNFPGRFSGRQFSNSRSEMNVSTLELGDSALYLCASQTGTGTDTQYFGPGTRLTVL.

This sequence joins TRBV11-3 and TRBJ2-7, with TRBD2 as a possible D gene (5 bases). CDR3 length equals 13 residues. Trimming removed 4 bases from V and 7 bases from J, with 14 bases in between. Per germline, CDR1 SGHNT and CDR2 YENEEA. CDR3 sequence reads: CASSSLGSGEQYF. Here the CDR3 DNA reads TGTGCCAGCAGCTCGTTAGGGAGTGGGGAGCAGTACTTC. Full variable domain (outside the CDR3, taken from reference TRBV11-3 and TRBJ2-7): EAGVVQSPRYKIIEKKQPVAFWCNPISGHNTLYWYLQNLGQGPELLIRYENEEAVDDSQLPKDRFSAERLKGVDSTLKIQPAELGDSAVYLCASSSLGSGEQYFGPGTRLTVT.

This chain links TRBV12-2 with TRBJ2-7; TRBD2 is the table's D call and was not checked against the DNA. TRBV12-2 is listed as a pseudogene. This CDR3 has 10 amino acids. The CDR3 reads CASGKYEQYF. DNA for the CDR3: TGTGCAAGCGGTAAGTACGAGCAGTACTTC.

The rearrangement uses TRBV5-4 and TRBJ2-5; the match to TRBD2 covers 12 bases. Unmatched junction bases numbered 3, after V lost 8 bases and J lost 1 base. Germline assignment: CDR1 SGHNT and CDR2 YYREEE (reference sequence). CDR3 length equals 14 residues. CDR3 bases: TGTGCCAGTGGACTAGCGGGAACCCAAGAGACCCAGTACTTC. Residues: CASGLAGTQETQYF.

The chain carries TRBV5-8 and TRBJ1-4; tentative D call: TRBD1 (6 bases). The CDR3 loop spans 15 amino acids. Germline V lookup: CDR1 SGHTS, CDR2 YDEGEE. The V end was cut by 0 bases, the J end by 7 bases, with 13 bases between. In nucleotides, the CDR3 is TGTGCCAGCAGCTTGGGCCAGGGGCGAGGTGAAAAACTGTTTTTT. It yields the protein CASSLGQGRGEKLFF.

V gene TRBV18 combines with J gene TRBJ2-2, with 11 bases matching TRBD2. Germline CDR1 and CDR2: KGHSH and LQKENI. After removal of 0 bases from V and 0 bases from J, the junction contained 0 bases not matched to a gene. The CDR3 length is 17 residues. This CDR3 is CASSPPGLAANTGELFF. The CDR3, as DNA: TGTGCCAGCTCACCACCGGGACTAGCGGCGAACACCGGGGAGCTGTTTTTT. Using reference TRBV18 and TRBJ2-2 for the parts outside the CDR3, the full variable domain is NAGVMQNPRHLVRRRGQEARLRCSPMKGHSHVYWYRQLPEEGLKFMVYLQKENIIDESGMPKERFSAEFPKEGPSILRIQQVVRGDSAAYFCASSPPGLAANTGELFFGEGSRLTVL.

The chain combines TRBV5-8 with TRBJ1-2; 7 nucleotides match TRBD1. This CDR3 is 14 amino acids long. Trimming took 3 bases from V and 4 from J; bases not matched to a gene: 6. CDR1 is SGHTS and CDR2 is YDEGEE in the germline V gene. CDR3 residues: CASSWSRTGYGYTF. CDR3 bases: TGTGCCAGCAGCTGGAGCCGGACAGGCTATGGCTACACCTTC. The whole variable domain, remainder taken from reference TRBV5-8 and TRBJ1-2, is EAGVTQSPTHLIKTRGQQATLRCSPISGHTSVYWYQQALGLGLQFLLWYDEGEERNRGNFPPRFSGRQFPNYSSELNVNALELEDSALYLCASSWSRTGYGYTFGSGTRLTVV.

The rearrangement joins TRBV5-8 to TRBJ1-3; D is possibly TRBD1 (6 bases). Trimming removed 0 bases at V and 0 bases at J, with 10 bases between. The CDR3 totals 16 residues. The germline V gene encodes CDR1 SGHTS and CDR2 YDEGEE. The CDR3 spells CASSLAGTNSGNTIYF. CDR3 bases: TGTGCCAGCAGCTTGGCAGGGACAAACTCTGGAAACACCATATATTTT.

V gene TRBV7-2 combines with J gene TRBJ1-3; 8 positions agree with TRBD1. V trimming: 4 bases; J trimming: 0 bases; junction bases outside the gene matches: 8. From germline, CDR1 is SGHTA and CDR2 FQGNSA. This CDR3 has 17 residues. CDR3 in amino acids: CASSSRDRTFSGNTIYF. CDR3 nucleotides: TGTGCCAGCAGCTCCCGGGACAGGACCTTCTCTGGAAACACCATATATTTT.

V gene TRBV10-3 combines with J gene TRBJ1-2; 7 bases are a match to TRBD1. The CDR3 contains 13 residues. Germline values: CDR1 ENHRY, CDR2 SYGVKD. V dropped 3 bases and J dropped 4; count of bases not matched to a gene: 2. CDR3: CAISEAGGYGYTF. The CDR3 DNA sequence: TGTGCCATCAGTGAAGCAGGGGGCTATGGCTACACCTTC.

The chain is built from TRBV24-1 and TRBJ2-1, with 9 bases identical to TRBD1. Germline V gene sequence: CDR1 KGHDR, CDR2 SFDVKD. This CDR3 region has 16 residues. Trimming cost V 3 bases and J 6 bases; bases outside gene matches: 8. CDR3 residues: CATSDPPGQGLNEQFF. Written as DNA, the CDR3 is TGTGCCACCAGTGATCCCCCCGGACAGGGGCTCAATGAGCAGTTCTTC.

This clone appeared a single time. The chain links TRBV5-6 to TRBJ2-1; D is possibly TRBD2 (6 bases). Trimming took off 3 bases at V and 8 bases at J, with 18 bases between the two ends. Germline V gene lookup returns CDR1 SGHDT and CDR2 YYEEEE. The CDR3 sequence is 15 residues long. The CDR3 DNA follows: TGTGCCAGCAGCTCACGGGAGCGACCTAGGGATGAGCAGTTCTTC. The encoded protein is CASSSRERPRDEQFF.

The chain is built from TRBV6-4 and TRBJ1-1; no clear D gene. The germline V gene encodes CDR1 MRHNA and CDR2 SNTAGT. This CDR3 has 17 amino acids. Trimming took off 2 bases at V and 3 bases at J, with 19 bases between the two ends. The CDR3 reads CASSDQPTIFGDTEAFF. The CDR3 DNA reads as TGTGCCAGCAGTGACCAGCCCACAATATTCGGGGACACTGAAGCTTTCTTT.

The V and J genes are TRBV6-5 and TRBJ1-2, with a tentative D call TRBD1 (5 bases). The CDR3 length is 16 residues. CDR1 is MNHEY and CDR2 is SVGAGI in the germline V gene. Trimming cost V 0 bases and J 8 bases, with 19 bases left between them. CDR3 sequence: CASSYSSGGVVEGYTF. The DNA for the CDR3 is TGTGCCAGCAGTTACTCATCCGGAGGGGTGGTCGAAGGCTACACCTTC.

The chain links TRBV29-1 to TRBJ1-3, with D perhaps matching TRBD1 (5 bases). V was clipped by 5 bases and J by 0 bases, with 11 bases between them. The CDR3 has 14 residues. Germline loops: CDR1 SQVTM, CDR2 ANQGSEA. The CDR3 here is CSVRRQLSGNTIYF. Here the CDR3 DNA reads TGCAGCGTTCGCCGACAGCTCTCTGGAAACACCATATATTTT.

This rearrangement joins TRBV7-2 to TRBJ2-2; D is possibly TRBD2 (7 bases). The CDR3 is 15 amino acids. V was pared by 1 base and J by 4 bases, with 10 bases between. Germline V gene lookup returns CDR1 SGHTA and CDR2 FQGNSA. The CDR3 reads CASSLVRGATGELFF. In DNA form, the CDR3 reads TGTGCCAGCAGCTTAGTTCGGGGGGCCACCGGGGAGCTGTTTTTT.

This rearrangement joins TRBV5-1 to TRBJ2-3; D possibly corresponds to TRBD2 (5 bases). Germline V CDR1 and CDR2: SGHRS, YFSETQ. V was cut by 4 bases and J by 2 bases, with 14 bases left in between. This CDR3 comprises 15 residues. CDR3: CASSPFEGNTDTQYF. In DNA form, the CDR3 reads TGCGCCAGCAGCCCATTTGAGGGAAACACAGATACGCAGTATTTT.